This TCR beta chain emerged from a study of vaccination effects on CD4 cells after COVID-19. Germline V gene sequence: CDR1 MNHEY, CDR2 SVGAGI. The CDR3 covers 12 residues. Between the trimmed V and J ends, which lost 6 bases and 4 bases, there was a span of 9 bases. Only in-frame clones appear in the TCRdb table, and some are missing; sequencing was by immunoSEQ multiplex PCR. The repertoire holds about 45,000 clones, about 74% seen once, with around 8.1% in the top ten. Study results and caveats: The study enrolled few convalescent patients and sampled no early post-infection timepoints. Late after vaccination, infection- and vaccine-induced clones showed marked clonal contraction.

With approximately ten days of culture completed, CD4+ T cells were isolated. In the case of this clone: Antigen specificity is unknown.

This clonotype originated in a human donor who had a prior SARS-CoV-2 infection. Sequenced here: CD4+ T cells from PBMCs cultured without peptide, sampled before COVID-19 vaccination. The gene calls are TRBV6-5 and TRBJ2-5, with TRBD2 as a possible D gene (6 bases). The CDR3 nucleotides read TGTGCCAGCAGCCCAGCGGGAGAGACCCAGTACTTC. Translated, it gives CASSPAGETQYF.